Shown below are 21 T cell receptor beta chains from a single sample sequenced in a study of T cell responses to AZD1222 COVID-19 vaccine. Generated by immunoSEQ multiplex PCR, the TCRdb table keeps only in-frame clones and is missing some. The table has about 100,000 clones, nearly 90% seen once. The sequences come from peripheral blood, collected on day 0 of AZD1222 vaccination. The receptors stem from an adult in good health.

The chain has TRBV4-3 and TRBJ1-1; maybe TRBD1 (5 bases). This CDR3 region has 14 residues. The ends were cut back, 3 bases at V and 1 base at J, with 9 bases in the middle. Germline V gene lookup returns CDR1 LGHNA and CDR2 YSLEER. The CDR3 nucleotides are TGCGCCAGCAGCCACAAGAGGGGGAACACTGAAGCTTTCTTT. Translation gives CASSHKRGNTEAFF.

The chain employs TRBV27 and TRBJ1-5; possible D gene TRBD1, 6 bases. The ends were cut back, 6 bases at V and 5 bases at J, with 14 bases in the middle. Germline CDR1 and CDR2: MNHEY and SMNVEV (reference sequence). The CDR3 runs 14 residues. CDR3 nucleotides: TGTGCCAGCAGCCCCGGGACACCTTATCAGCCCCAGCATTTT. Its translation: CASSPGTPYQPQHF.

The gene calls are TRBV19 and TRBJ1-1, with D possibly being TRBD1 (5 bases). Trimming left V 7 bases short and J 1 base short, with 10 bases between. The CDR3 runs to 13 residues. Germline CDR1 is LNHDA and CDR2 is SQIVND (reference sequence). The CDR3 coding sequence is TGTGCCAGTATGGGTCAGGGGAACACTGAAGCTTTCTTT. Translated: CASMGQGNTEAFF.

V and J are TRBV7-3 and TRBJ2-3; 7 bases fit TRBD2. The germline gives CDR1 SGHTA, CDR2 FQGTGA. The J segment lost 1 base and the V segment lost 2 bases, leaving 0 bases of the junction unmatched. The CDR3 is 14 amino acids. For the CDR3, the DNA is TGTGCCAGCAGCTTACTAGCGGGCACAGATACGCAGTATTTT. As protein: CASSLLAGTDTQYF. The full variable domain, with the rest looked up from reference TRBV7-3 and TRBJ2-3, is GAGVSQTPSNKVTEKGKYVELRCDPISGHTALYWYRQSLGQGPEFLIYFQGTGAADDSGLPNDRFFAVRPEGSVSTLKIQRTERGDSAVYLCASSLLAGTDTQYFGPGTRLTVL.

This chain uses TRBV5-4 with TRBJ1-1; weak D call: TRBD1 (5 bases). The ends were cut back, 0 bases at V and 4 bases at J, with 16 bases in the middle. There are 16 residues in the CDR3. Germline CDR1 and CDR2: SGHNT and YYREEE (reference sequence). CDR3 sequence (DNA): TGTGCCAGCAGCTTGGACCGGGGGGATAAGGGCACTGAAGCTTTCTTT. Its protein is CASSLDRGDKGTEAFF.

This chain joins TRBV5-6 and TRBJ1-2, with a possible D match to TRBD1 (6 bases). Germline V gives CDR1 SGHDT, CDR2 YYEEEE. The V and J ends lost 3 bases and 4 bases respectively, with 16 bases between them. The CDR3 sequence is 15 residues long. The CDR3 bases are TGTGCCAGCAGCTCTGGCAGGGGCAGGCTCTATGGCTACACCTTC. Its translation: CASSSGRGRLYGYTF.

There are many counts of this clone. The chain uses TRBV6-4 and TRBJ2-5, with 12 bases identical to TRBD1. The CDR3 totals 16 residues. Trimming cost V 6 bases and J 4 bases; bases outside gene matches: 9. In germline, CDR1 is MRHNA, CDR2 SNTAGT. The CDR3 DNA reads TGTGCCAGCAGCGAACTCCCGGGACAGGGGGCAGAGACCCAGTACTTC. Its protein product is CASSELPGQGAETQYF.

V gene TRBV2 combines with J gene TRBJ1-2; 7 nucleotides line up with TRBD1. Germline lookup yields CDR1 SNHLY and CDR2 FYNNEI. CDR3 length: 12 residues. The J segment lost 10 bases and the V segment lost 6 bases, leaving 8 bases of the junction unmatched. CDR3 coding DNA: TGTGCCAGCAGGTTTGGGACAGACCTCTACACCTTC. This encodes CASRFGTDLYTF.

This CDR3 reads CASSDRGSSTDTQYF. The CDR3 region has the DNA TGTGCCAGCAGTGACCGCGGGAGCAGCACAGATACGCAGTATTTT. V usage is TRBV6-4 and J usage is TRBJ2-3; TRBD2 agrees at 7 bases. The germline CDR1 and CDR2 sequences are MRHNA and SNTAGT. With V trimmed by 2 bases and J by 0 bases, 2 bases remained unmatched. The CDR3 is 15 residues long.

CDR3 amino acids: CASSYQGPQETQYF. In nucleotides, the CDR3 is TGTGCCAGCAGTTACCAGGGACCCCAAGAGACCCAGTACTTC. This chain uses TRBV6-5 with TRBJ2-5, with D perhaps being TRBD1 or TRBD2 (5 bases each). The CDR3 length is 14 residues. With 2 bases removed from V and 1 base from J, the gap between germline ends came to 8 bases. Germline V gene data show CDR1 as MNHEY and CDR2 as SVGAGI.

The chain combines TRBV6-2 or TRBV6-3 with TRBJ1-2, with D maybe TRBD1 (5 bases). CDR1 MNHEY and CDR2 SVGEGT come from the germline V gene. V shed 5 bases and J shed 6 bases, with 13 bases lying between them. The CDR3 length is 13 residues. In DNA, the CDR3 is TGTGCCAGCAGTCCCAGGGAGGTGGATGGCTACACCTTC. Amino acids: CASSPREVDGYTF.

The CDR3 bases are TGTGCCAGCAGCCTAGCCGGGGGATTCACAGATACGCAGTATTTT. Translated, it gives CASSLAGGFTDTQYF. The V call is TRBV11-2, the J call TRBJ2-3, with a tentative D call TRBD2 (6 bases). The CDR3 has 15 residues. Trimming took off 5 bases at V and 2 bases at J, with 14 bases between the two ends. Germline V CDR1 and CDR2: SGHAT, FQNNGV. Looking up the rest from reference TRBV11-2 and TRBJ2-3 gives the full variable domain: EAGVAQSPRYKIIEKRQSVAFWCNPISGHATLYWYQQILGQGPKLLIQFQNNGVVDDSQLPKDRFSAERLKGVDSTLKIQPAKLEDSAVYLCASSLAGGFTDTQYFGPGTRLTVL.

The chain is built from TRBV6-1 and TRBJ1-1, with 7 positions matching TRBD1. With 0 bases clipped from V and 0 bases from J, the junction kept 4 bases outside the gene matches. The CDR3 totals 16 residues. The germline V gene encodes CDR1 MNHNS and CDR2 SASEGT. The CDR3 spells CASSEAPGTVNTEAFF. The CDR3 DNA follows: TGTGCCAGCAGTGAAGCGCCCGGGACAGTGAACACTGAAGCTTTCTTT.

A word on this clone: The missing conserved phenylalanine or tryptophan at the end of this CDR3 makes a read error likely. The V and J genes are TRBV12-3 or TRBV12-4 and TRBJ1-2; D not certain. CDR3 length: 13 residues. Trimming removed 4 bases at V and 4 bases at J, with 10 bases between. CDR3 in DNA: TGTGCCAGCAGTTCGGACGGCCCCTATGGCTACACCCTC. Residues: CASSSDGPYGYTL.

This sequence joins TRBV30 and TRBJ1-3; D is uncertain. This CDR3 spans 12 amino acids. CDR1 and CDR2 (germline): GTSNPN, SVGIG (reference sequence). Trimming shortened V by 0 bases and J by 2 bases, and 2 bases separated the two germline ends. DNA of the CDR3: TGTGCCTGGAGTGTGACTGGAAACACCATATATTTT. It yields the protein CAWSVTGNTIYF.

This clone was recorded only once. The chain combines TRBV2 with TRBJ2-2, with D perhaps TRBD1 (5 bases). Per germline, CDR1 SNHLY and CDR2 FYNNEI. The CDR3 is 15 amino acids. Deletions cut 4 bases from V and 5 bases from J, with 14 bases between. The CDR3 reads CASSVSGQKTGELFF. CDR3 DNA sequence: TGTGCCAGCAGTGTTTCAGGACAAAAAACCGGGGAGCTGTTTTTT. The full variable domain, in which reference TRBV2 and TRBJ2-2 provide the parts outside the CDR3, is EPEVTQTPSHQVTQMGQEVILRCVPISNHLYFYWYRQILGQKVEFLVSFYNNEISEKSEIFDDQFSVERPDGSNFTLKIRSTKLEDSAMYFCASSVSGQKTGELFFGEGSRLTVL.

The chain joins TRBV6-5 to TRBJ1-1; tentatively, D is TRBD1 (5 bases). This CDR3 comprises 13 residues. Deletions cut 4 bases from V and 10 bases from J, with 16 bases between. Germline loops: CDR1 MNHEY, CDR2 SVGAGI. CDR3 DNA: TGTGCCAGCAGTTCCCCCGGGGGGAAGGGAGCTTTCTTT. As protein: CASSSPGGKGAFF.

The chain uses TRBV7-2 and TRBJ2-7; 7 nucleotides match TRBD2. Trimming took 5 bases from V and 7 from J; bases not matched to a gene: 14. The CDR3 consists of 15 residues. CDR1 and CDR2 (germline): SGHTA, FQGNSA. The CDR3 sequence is CASSIGASGRREQYF. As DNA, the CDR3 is TGTGCCAGCAGCATCGGGGCTAGCGGACGTAGGGAGCAGTACTTC.

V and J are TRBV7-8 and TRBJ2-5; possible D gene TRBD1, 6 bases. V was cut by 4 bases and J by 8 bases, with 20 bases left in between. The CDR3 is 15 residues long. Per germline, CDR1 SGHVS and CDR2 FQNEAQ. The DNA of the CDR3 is TGTGCCAGCAGCTCGTCCGGACTGAGGGGGAACACCCAGTACTTC. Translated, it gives CASSSSGLRGNTQYF.

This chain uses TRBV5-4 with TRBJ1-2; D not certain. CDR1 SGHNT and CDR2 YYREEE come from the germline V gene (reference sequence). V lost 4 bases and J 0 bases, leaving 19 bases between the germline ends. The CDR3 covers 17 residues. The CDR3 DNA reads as TGTGCCAGCAGCCCAAGAGATCGAGCGGACCCTAACTATGGCTACACCTTC. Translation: CASSPRDRADPNYGYTF.

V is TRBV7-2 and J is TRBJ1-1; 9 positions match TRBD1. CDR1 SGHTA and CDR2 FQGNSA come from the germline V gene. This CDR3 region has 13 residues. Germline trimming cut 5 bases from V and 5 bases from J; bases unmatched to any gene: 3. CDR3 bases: TGTGCCAGCAGCCTCGGGACAGGGACTGAAGCTTTCTTT. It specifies CASSLGTGTEAFF.